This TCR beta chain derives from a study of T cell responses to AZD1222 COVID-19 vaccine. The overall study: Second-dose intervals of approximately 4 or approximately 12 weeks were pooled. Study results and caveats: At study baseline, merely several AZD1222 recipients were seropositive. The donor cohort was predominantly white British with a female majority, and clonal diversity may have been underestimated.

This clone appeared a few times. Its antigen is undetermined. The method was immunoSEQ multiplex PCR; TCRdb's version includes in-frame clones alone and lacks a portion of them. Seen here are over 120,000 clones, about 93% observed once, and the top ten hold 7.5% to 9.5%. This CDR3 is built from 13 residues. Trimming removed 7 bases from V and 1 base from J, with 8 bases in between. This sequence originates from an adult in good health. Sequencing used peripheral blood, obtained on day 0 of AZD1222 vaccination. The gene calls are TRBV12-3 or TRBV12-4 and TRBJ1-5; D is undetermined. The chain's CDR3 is CASKVSSNQPQHF. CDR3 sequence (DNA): TGTGCCAGCAAGGTATCGAGCAATCAGCCCCAGCATTTT.